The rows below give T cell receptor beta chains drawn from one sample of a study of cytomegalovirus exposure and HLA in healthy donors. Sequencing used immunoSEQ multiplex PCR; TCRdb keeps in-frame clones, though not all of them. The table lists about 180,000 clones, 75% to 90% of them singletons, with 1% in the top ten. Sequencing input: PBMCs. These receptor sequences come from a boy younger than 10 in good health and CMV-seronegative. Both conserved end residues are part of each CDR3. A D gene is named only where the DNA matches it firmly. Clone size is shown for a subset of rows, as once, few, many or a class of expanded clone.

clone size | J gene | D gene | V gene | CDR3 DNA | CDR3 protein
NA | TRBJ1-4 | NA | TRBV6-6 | TGTGCCAGCAGTTACCAGGACCGGGATGGGGAAAAACTGTTTTTT | CASSYQDRDGEKLFF
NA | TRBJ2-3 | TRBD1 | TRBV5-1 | TGCGCCAGCAGCTTGGATGGCAGGGGGCGTGGAGATACGCAGTATTTT | CASSLDGRGRGDTQYF
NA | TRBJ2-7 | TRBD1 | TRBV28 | TGTGCCAGCCGTCGGGCTGGGACAGGGTCTGTCGAGCAGTACTTC | CASRRAGTGSVEQYF
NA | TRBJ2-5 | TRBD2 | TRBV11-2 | TGTGCCAGCAGCGAAGGGACTAGCGGGGGGTCCCAAGAGACCCAGTACTTC | CASSEGTSGGSQETQYF
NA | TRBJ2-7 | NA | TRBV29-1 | TGCAGCGTTGAGTCGCAGGGGTTCGAGCAGTACTTC | CSVESQGFEQYF
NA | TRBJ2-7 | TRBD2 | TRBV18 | TGTGCCAGCTCCCCCGGGACTAGCGTATACGAGCAGTACTTC | CASSPGTSVYEQYF
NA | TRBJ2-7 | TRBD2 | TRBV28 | TGTGCCAGCAGTCCTCCGGGACTAGCGGTAACCTACGAGCAGTACTTC | CASSPPGLAVTYEQYF
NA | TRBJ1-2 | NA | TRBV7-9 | TGTGCCAGCAGCCGCGACTTGTCCCCTGGCTACACCTTC | CASSRDLSPGYTF
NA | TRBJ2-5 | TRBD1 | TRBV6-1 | TGTGCCAGTTCCAAGGGACAGGGGCAAGAGACCCAGTACTTC | CASSKGQGQETQYF
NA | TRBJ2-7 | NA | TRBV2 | TGTGCCAGCAGGGGAGATATCTACGAGCAGTACTTC | CASRGDIYEQYF
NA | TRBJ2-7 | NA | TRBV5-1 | TGCGCCAGCAGCTCGGAGGGAGGCCCCTACGAGCAGTACTTC | CASSSEGGPYEQYF
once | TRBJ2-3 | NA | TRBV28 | TGTGCCAGCAGTAGACTCACAGATACGCAGTATTTT | CASSRLTDTQYF
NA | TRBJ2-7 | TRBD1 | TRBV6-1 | TGTGCCAGCACCGGACAGGGTTCGGTGTACGAGCAGTACTTC | CASTGQGSVYEQYF
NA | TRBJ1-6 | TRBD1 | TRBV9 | TGTGCCAGCAGCGTAGACGGCAGGGGGAGTTCACCCCTCCACTTT | CASSVDGRGSSPLHF
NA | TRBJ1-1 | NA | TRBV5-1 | TGCGCCAGCAGAGATGCGAGCGGGAGTCGGTACACTGAAGCTTTCTTT | CASRDASGSRYTEAFF